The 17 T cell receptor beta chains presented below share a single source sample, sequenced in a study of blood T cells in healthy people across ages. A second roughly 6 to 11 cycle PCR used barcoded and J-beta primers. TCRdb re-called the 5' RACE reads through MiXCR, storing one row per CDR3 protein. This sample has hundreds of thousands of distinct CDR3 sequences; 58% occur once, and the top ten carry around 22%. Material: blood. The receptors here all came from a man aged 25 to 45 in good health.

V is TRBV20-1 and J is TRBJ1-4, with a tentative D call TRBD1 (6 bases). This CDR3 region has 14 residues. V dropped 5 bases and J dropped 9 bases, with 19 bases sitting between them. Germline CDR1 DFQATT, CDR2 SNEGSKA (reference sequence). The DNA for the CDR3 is TGCAGTGCTCCACAGGGTTTGTTGCCCCAAAAACTGTTTTTT. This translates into CSAPQGLLPQKLFF.

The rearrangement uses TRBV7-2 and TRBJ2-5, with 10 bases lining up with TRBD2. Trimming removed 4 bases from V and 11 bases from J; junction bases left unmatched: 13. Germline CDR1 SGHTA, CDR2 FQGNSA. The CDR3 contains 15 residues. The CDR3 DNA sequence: TGTGCCAGCAGCTACCTAGCGGGAGAATCGCGTGAGCAGTACTTC. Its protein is CASSYLAGESREQYF. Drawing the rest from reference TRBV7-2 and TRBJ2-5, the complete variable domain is GAGVSQSPSNKVTEKGKDVELRCDPISGHTALYWYRQSLGQGLEFLIYFQGNSAPDKSGLPSDRFSAERTGGSVSTLTIQRTQQEDSAVYLCASSYLAGESREQYFGPGTRLLVL.

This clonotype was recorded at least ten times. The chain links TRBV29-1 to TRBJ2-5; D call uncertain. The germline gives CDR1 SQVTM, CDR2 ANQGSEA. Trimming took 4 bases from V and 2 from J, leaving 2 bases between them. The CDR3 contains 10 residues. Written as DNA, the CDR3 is TGCAGCGTTGGACAAGAGACCCAGTACTTC. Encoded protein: CSVGQETQYF.

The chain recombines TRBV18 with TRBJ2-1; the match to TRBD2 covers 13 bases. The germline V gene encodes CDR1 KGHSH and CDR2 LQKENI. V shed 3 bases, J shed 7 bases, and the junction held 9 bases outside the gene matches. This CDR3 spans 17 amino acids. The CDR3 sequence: CASSPSTSGRPINEQFF. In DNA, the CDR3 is TGTGCCAGCTCACCCTCGACTAGCGGGAGGCCAATTAATGAGCAGTTCTTC.

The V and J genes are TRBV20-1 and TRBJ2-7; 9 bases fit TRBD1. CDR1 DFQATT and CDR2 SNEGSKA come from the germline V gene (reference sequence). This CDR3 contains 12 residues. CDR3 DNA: TGCAGAGTAACAGGGGGCATCAACGAGCAGTACTTC. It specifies CRVTGGINEQYF.

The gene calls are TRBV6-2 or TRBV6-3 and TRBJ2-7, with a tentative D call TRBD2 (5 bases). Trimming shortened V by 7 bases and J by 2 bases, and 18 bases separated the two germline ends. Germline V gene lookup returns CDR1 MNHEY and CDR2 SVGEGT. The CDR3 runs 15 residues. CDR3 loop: CASTSGPSGTYEQYF. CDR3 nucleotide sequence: TGTGCCAGCACCTCGGGCCCAAGCGGAACCTACGAGCAGTACTTC.

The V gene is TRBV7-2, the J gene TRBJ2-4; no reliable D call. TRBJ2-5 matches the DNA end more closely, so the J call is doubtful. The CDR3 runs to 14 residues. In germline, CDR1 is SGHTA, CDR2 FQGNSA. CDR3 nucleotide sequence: TGTGCCAGCAGCTTAGCAGGGAACAGCGCGACCCAGTACTTC. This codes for CASSLAGNSATQYF.

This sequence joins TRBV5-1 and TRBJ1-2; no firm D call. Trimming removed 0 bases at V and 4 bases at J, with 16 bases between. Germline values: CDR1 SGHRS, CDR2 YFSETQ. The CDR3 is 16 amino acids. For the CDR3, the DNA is TGCGCCAGCAGCTTGGCCATCGGAGATCCTCTCTATGGCTACACCTTC. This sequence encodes CASSLAIGDPLYGYTF.

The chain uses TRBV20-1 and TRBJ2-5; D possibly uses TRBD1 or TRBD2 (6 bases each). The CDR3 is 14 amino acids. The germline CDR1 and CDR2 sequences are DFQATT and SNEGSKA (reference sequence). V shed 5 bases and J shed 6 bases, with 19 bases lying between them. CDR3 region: CSAYREVHRKTQYF. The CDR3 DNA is TGCAGTGCTTACAGGGAGGTCCACAGGAAGACCCAGTACTTC.

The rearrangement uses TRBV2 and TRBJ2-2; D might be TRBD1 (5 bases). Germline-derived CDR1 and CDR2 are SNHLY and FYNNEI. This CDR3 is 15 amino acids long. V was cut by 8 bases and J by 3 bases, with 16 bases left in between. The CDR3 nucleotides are TGTGCCAGCTCCCCTAGGGGAAAGGACACCGGGGAGCTGTTTTTT. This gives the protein CASSPRGKDTGELFF.

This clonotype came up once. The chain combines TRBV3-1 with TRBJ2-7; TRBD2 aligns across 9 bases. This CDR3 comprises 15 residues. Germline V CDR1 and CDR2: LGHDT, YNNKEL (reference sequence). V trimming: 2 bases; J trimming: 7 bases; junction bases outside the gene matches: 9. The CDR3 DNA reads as TGTGCCAGCAGCCAAAGTAGCGGGGGTTACAATGAGCAGTACTTC. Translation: CASSQSSGGYNEQYF.

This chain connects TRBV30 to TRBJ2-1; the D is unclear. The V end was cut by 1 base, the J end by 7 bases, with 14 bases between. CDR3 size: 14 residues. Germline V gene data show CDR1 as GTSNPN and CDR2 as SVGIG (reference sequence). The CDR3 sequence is CAWSADGQTNEQFF. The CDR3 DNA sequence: TGTGCCTGGAGTGCCGACGGGCAAACGAATGAGCAGTTCTTC.

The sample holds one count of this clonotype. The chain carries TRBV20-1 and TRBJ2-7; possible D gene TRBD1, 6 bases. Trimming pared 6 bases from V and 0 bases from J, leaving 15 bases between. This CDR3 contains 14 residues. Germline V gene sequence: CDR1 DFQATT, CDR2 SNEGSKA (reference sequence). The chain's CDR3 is CSAAPGTTSYEQYF. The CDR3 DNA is TGCAGTGCCGCGCCCGGGACAACCTCCTACGAGCAGTACTTC.

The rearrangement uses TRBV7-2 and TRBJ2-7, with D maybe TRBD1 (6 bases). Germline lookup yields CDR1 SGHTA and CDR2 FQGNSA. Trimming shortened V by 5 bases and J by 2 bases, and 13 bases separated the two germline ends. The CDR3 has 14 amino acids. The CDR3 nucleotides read TGTGCCAGCAGCCCGACCGGACAGACCTACGAGCAGTACTTC. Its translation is CASSPTGQTYEQYF.

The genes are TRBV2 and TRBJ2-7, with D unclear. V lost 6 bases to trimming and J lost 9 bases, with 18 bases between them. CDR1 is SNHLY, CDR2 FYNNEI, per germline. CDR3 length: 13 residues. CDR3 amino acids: CASRATDGRGQYF. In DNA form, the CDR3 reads TGTGCCAGCAGAGCAACGGACGGCCGTGGGCAGTACTTC.

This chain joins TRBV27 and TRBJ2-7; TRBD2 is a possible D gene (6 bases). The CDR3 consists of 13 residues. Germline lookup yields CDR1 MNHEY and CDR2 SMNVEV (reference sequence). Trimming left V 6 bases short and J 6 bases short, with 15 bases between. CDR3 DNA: TGTGCCAGCAGCTGGGATATCGGGAGCGAGCAGTACTTC. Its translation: CASSWDIGSEQYF.

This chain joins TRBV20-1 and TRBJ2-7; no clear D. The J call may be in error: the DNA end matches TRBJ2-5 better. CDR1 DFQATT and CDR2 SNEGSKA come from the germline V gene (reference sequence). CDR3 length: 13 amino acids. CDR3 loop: CSAIEKFGETQYF. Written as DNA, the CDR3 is TGCAGTGCTATTGAAAAATTTGGAGAGACCCAGTACTTC.